This T cell receptor (beta chain) was observed in a study of beta chain features in type 1 diabetes. Expressed TCRB transcripts got sequenced, as all isolated RNA was reverse transcribed. The repertoire was sequenced with immunoSEQ multiplex PCR; TCRdb's copy has only in-frame clones and lacks some. Found here are 250,000 to 300,000 clones, roughly an eighth of them singletons; the top ten hold over 0.015%. This clone was counted a few times. Its antigen is unidentified. Study-wide points: Moderate yet significant TCRB CDR3 shortening was seen in Type 1 diabetes patients in all four CD4+ subsets.

Sequenced material: naive CD4+ T cells from blood. The source is a man under 40 with type 1 diabetes.

The CDR3 nucleotides read TGTGCCAGCAGCTTGGCCCCTAGTACTACAGATACGCAGTATTTT. Its translation is CASSLAPSTTDTQYF. V is TRBV5-4 and J is TRBJ2-3; D gene ambiguous. CDR3 size: 15 residues. Germline V lookup: CDR1 SGHNT, CDR2 YYREEE (reference sequence). The V and J ends lost 0 bases and 3 bases respectively, with 11 bases between them.